These 27 T cell receptor beta chains share one sample of origin, sequenced in a study of shared clonotypes between healthy human individuals. Sequencing used immunoSEQ multiplex PCR; TCRdb keeps in-frame clones, though not all of them. The sample gives about 1 million clones, around 74% of which show up once; approximately 1.3% is in the top ten. The sequenced sample consisted of memory CD4+ T cells sorted from blood. The subset denotes: CD45RA-negative fraction. These receptors were collected from a man aged 18 to 29 in good health.

This clone has only a few counts. The chain joins TRBV6-5 to TRBJ1-1; D remains unclear. The CDR3 consists of 14 residues. The V and J ends lost 9 bases and 1 base respectively, with 15 bases between them. Per germline, CDR1 MNHEY and CDR2 SVGAGI. Here the CDR3 DNA reads TGTGCCAGTAGCGGTAGGGAGCCGAACACTGAAGCTTTCTTT. Residues: CASSGREPNTEAFF.

V is TRBV2 and J is TRBJ2-2; D is unresolved. Per the germline V gene, CDR1 is SNHLY and CDR2 is FYNNEI. The CDR3 totals 15 residues. The ends were cut back, 4 bases at V and 0 bases at J, with 9 bases in the middle. CDR3 bases: TGTGCCAGCAGTGTGAACCGGGCGAACACCGGGGAGCTGTTTTTT. Translated, it gives CASSVNRANTGELFF.

The table lists this clone with a few counts. The CDR3 reads CASSPMAGGELFF. CDR3 nucleotides: TGTGCCAGCTCACCAATGGCCGGAGGGGAGCTGTTTTTT. This chain links TRBV18 with TRBJ2-2; D is unresolved. V was clipped by 2 bases and J by 8 bases, with 9 bases between them. The CDR3 runs to 13 residues. The germline V gene has CDR1 KGHSH and CDR2 LQKENI.

This clone showed up just a few times. Other nucleotide sequences from this sample produce the same CDR3. J is TRBJ2-4 and V is TRBV2; the D gene is possibly TRBD1 (6 bases). V was shortened by 6 bases and J by 1 base, with 10 bases between the two germline ends. Germline lookup yields CDR1 SNHLY and CDR2 FYNNEI. This CDR3 is 14 amino acids long. The CDR3 DNA reads as TGTGCCAGCAGGCCACAGGGTGCCAAAAACATTCAGTACTTC. The encoded protein is CASRPQGAKNIQYF.

The V call is TRBV27, the J call TRBJ2-2, with 9 bases matching TRBD2. The CDR3 is made up of 17 amino acids. Germline V gene data show CDR1 as MNHEY and CDR2 as SMNVEV (reference sequence). The ends lost 5 bases at V and 6 bases at J; junction bases unmatched: 13. The CDR3 sequence is CASSLLWGLAFPGELFF. The CDR3 DNA follows: TGTGCCAGCAGTCTACTATGGGGACTAGCATTTCCCGGGGAGCTGTTTTTT.

The sample holds a few counts of this clone. The chain couples TRBV19 to TRBJ1-5, with 8 bases aligning to TRBD1. The CDR3 loop spans 14 amino acids. V was pared by 5 bases and J by 7 bases, with 7 bases of the junction left unmatched. The germline V gene encodes CDR1 LNHDA and CDR2 SQIVND (reference sequence). The CDR3 DNA sequence: TGTGCCAGTAGTTCCATACAGGGGGGGCAGCCCCAGCATTTT. It yields the protein CASSSIQGGQPQHF. The entire variable domain, with the rest obtained from reference TRBV19 and TRBJ1-5, is as follows: DGGITQSPKYLFRKEGQNVTLSCEQNLNHDAMYWYRQDPGQGLRLIYYSQIVNDFQKGDIAEGYSVSREKKESFPLTVTSAQKNPTAFYLCASSSIQGGQPQHFGDGTRLSIL.

This chain connects TRBV5-1 to TRBJ1-2, with D unresolved. The germline V gene encodes CDR1 SGHRS and CDR2 YFSETQ. This CDR3 has 15 amino acids. V lost 4 bases to trimming and J lost 0 bases, with 13 bases between them. CDR3 sequence reads: CASSGLATTNYGYTF. The CDR3 coding sequence is TGCGCCAGCAGCGGTTTGGCCACTACTAACTATGGCTACACCTTC.

The chain carries TRBV10-2 and TRBJ1-5, with a weak D call TRBD1 (6 bases). The germline CDR1 and CDR2 sequences are WSHSY and SAAADI. Trimming stripped 5 bases from V and 6 bases from J, with 11 bases between. This CDR3 has 13 amino acids. The CDR3 DNA is TGCGCCAGCAGTCAGGGGCGCCTTCAGCCCCAGCATTTT. Its protein is CASSQGRLQPQHF.

V gene TRBV11-3 combines with J gene TRBJ2-7; D unresolved. CDR1 and CDR2 (germline): SGHNT, YENEEA. This CDR3 has 14 residues. V lost 0 bases and J 6 bases, leaving 12 bases between the germline ends. In DNA, the CDR3 is TGTGCCAGCAGCTTAGAGAGCTTCTCGGGCGAGCAGTACTTC. Translating it yields CASSLESFSGEQYF.

The chain carries TRBV30 and TRBJ1-5, with unresolved D. The CDR3 consists of 14 residues. Trimming pared 2 bases from V and 0 bases from J, leaving 8 bases between. Germline CDR1 GTSNPN, CDR2 SVGIG (reference sequence). The CDR3 reads CAWSSVNSNQPQHF. CDR3 sequence (DNA): TGTGCCTGGAGTTCCGTGAATAGCAATCAGCCCCAGCATTTT.

The chain joins TRBV5-1 to TRBJ2-3; D gene unclear. This CDR3 contains 16 residues. The ends were cut back, 3 bases at V and 5 bases at J, with 19 bases in the middle. Germline V gives CDR1 SGHRS, CDR2 YFSETQ. The CDR3 loop reads CASSSGALSGGDTQYF. As DNA, the CDR3 is TGCGCCAGCAGCTCTGGAGCGCTTTCTGGTGGAGATACGCAGTATTTT. Together with reference TRBV5-1 and TRBJ2-3, the CDR3 gives the full variable domain: KAGVTQTPRYLIKTRGQQVTLSCSPISGHRSVSWYQQTPGQGLQFLFEYFSETQRNKGNFPGRFSGRQFSNSRSEMNVSTLELGDSALYLCASSSGALSGGDTQYFGPGTRLTVL.

Note on this clone: Distinct nucleotide sequences in the sample also encode this CDR3. The CDR3 bases are TGTGCCAGCAGCCCAGACCGCGGGGGCTATGGCTACACCTTC. It specifies CASSPDRGGYGYTF. V is TRBV7-2 and J is TRBJ1-2, with D maybe TRBD1 (5 bases). Germline CDR1 is SGHTA and CDR2 is FQGNSA. The CDR3 has 14 residues. The V gene lost 5 bases and the J gene lost 4 bases, with 14 bases spanning the gap.

The chain uses TRBV4-1 and TRBJ2-7; D may correspond to TRBD1 or TRBD2 (5 bases each). V gave up 1 base and J gave up 2 bases, with 9 bases separating them. The CDR3 totals 14 residues. Germline assignment: CDR1 MGHRA and CDR2 YSYEKL. Here the CDR3 reads CASSQGDGAYEQYF. Written as DNA, the CDR3 is TGCGCCAGCAGCCAAGGGGACGGCGCCTACGAGCAGTACTTC.

This clone was detected once. The chain joins TRBV7-2 to TRBJ2-5; possibly TRBD1 for D (7 bases). TRBJ2-7 explains the end of the DNA better; the J call may be wrong. The CDR3 consists of 14 residues. CDR1 and CDR2 from the germline V gene are SGHTA and FQGNSA. CDR3 region: CASTLRDRPYEQYF. In DNA form, the CDR3 reads TGTGCCAGCACCCTGCGGGACAGACCCTACGAGCAGTACTTC.

This sequence joins TRBV7-9 and TRBJ2-1; 10 bases map to TRBD1. The CDR3 has 15 amino acids. Per germline, CDR1 SEHNR and CDR2 FQNEAQ (reference sequence). Germline trimming cut 4 bases from V and 8 bases from J; bases unmatched to any gene: 8. CDR3 bases: TGTGCCAGCAGCTCAACGGGACAGGGGAGAGATGAGCAGTTCTTC. Translating it yields CASSSTGQGRDEQFF.

Notes on this clone: This same CDR3 is encoded by further DNA sequences in the sample. V usage is TRBV30 and J usage is TRBJ2-2; 8 nucleotides match TRBD1. This CDR3 spans 16 amino acids. Germline V gives CDR1 GTSNPN, CDR2 SVGIG (reference sequence). The trim removed 3 bases at V and 2 bases at J, leaving 8 bases unmatched. CDR3 in amino acids: CAWRPPDRGNTGELFF. CDR3 DNA sequence: TGTGCCTGGAGACCCCCTGACAGGGGAAACACCGGGGAGCTGTTTTTT.

This clone showed up just a few times. This rearrangement joins TRBV11-2 to TRBJ1-2; tentative D call: TRBD1 (6 bases). The germline V and J ends were trimmed by 7 bases and 0 bases, with 15 bases remaining between them. CDR1 SGHAT and CDR2 FQNNGV come from the germline V gene. The CDR3 runs 15 residues. The CDR3 reads CASKMRGTTNYGYTF. The DNA for the CDR3 is TGTGCCAGCAAAATGAGGGGGACTACTAACTATGGCTACACCTTC. Drawing the rest from reference TRBV11-2 and TRBJ1-2, the complete variable domain is EAGVAQSPRYKIIEKRQSVAFWCNPISGHATLYWYQQILGQGPKLLIQFQNNGVVDDSQLPKDRFSAERLKGVDSTLKIQPAKLEDSAVYLCASKMRGTTNYGYTFGSGTRLTVV.

This clone was seen a few times. The chain combines TRBV9 with TRBJ2-3; 12 bases agree with TRBD2. Germline V lookup: CDR1 SGDLS, CDR2 YYNGEE. The CDR3 sequence is 18 residues long. The V segment lost 3 bases and the J segment 0 bases; nucleotides outside the gene matches: 8. The CDR3 DNA follows: TGTGCCAGCAGCGCGGGGGGGACTAGCGGGCCCAGCACAGATACGCAGTATTTT. It yields the protein CASSAGGTSGPSTDTQYF.

On this clone itself: The same CDR3 also results from other DNA sequences found in this sample. This rearrangement joins TRBV5-5 to TRBJ1-1, with D possibly being TRBD1 (6 bases). Germline lookup yields CDR1 SGHKS and CDR2 YYEKEE (reference sequence). Trimming removed 2 bases at V and 0 bases at J, with 14 bases between. The CDR3 extends over 16 amino acids. The CDR3 bases are TGTGCCAGCAGCTTCTCCGGGACACTTCTGAACACTGAAGCTTTCTTT. Its protein product is CASSFSGTLLNTEAFF.

The chain is built from TRBV30 and TRBJ2-1, with D possibly TRBD1 on 5 matching bases. There are 11 residues in the CDR3. Trimming took off 0 bases at V and 14 bases at J, with 11 bases between the two ends. Germline CDR1 and CDR2: GTSNPN and SVGIG (reference sequence). The CDR3 protein is CAWSVDVGEFF. The CDR3 DNA reads as TGTGCCTGGAGTGTCGACGTAGGGGAGTTCTTC.

The table lists this clone with a few counts. J is TRBJ1-2 and V is TRBV7-2, with 8 bases lining up with TRBD1. The CDR3 runs to 13 residues. V was clipped by 4 bases and J by 6 bases; unmatched bases: 4. Germline CDR1 SGHTA, CDR2 FQGNSA. The CDR3 is CASSSRQGNGYTF. The CDR3 DNA follows: TGTGCCAGCAGCTCCCGACAGGGGAATGGCTACACCTTC.

With regard to this clone: This sample also contains other DNA sequences that code for the same CDR3. J is TRBJ1-1 and V is TRBV7-9; a possible D gene is TRBD1 (5 bases). Germline V CDR1 and CDR2: SEHNR, FQNEAQ (reference sequence). V lost 2 bases, J lost 1 base, and 8 bases lay in between. The CDR3 consists of 14 residues. The CDR3 protein is CASSLSGTNTEAFF. In DNA, the CDR3 is TGTGCCAGCAGCTTAAGTGGGACGAACACTGAAGCTTTCTTT.

This clone occurred once. The chain uses TRBV11-2 and TRBJ1-2; the D gene is possibly TRBD1 (6 bases). Germline V CDR1 and CDR2: SGHAT, FQNNGV. Trimming removed 5 bases from V and 6 bases from J, with 13 bases in between. CDR3 length: 13 amino acids. The CDR3 DNA is TGTGCCAGCAGCCCGCTGACAGGACATGGCTACACCTTC. Translation gives CASSPLTGHGYTF.

The rearrangement joins TRBV28 to TRBJ2-2, with D perhaps TRBD2 (6 bases). Germline CDR1 reads MDHEN; CDR2 reads SYDVKM. Deletions cut 1 base from V and 5 bases from J, with 11 bases between. The CDR3 is 15 residues long. This CDR3 is CASSLYVGGTGELFF. The DNA of the CDR3 is TGTGCCAGCAGTTTATACGTCGGGGGTACCGGGGAGCTGTTTTTT.

Ten or more counts support this clone. V and J are TRBV25-1 and TRBJ1-1; weak D call: TRBD1 (5 bases). This CDR3 spans 13 amino acids. The germline V and J ends were trimmed by 7 bases and 4 bases, with 13 bases remaining between them. The germline V gene has CDR1 MGHDK and CDR2 SYGVNS. CDR3: CASTPRAATEAFF. CDR3 nucleotide sequence: TGTGCCAGCACTCCCAGGGCTGCCACTGAAGCTTTCTTT.

A remark on this clone: This may arise from a read error, as a much more abundant clone is one base away. Other DNA sequences of this sample code for an identical CDR3. The chain employs TRBV14 and TRBJ1-6; a weak D match, TRBD1 (6 bases). The germline V gene has CDR1 SGHDN and CDR2 FVKESK. V lost 0 bases and J 10 bases, leaving 13 bases between the germline ends. The CDR3 is made up of 15 amino acids. DNA for the CDR3: TGTGCCAGCAGCCAAGAACAGGGACGTCGCTCACCCCTCCACTTT. It is translated as CASSQEQGRRSPLHF.

The CDR3 loop is CASSRDGYNTDTQYF. CDR3 bases: TGTGCCAGCAGTCGTGACGGATACAACACAGATACGCAGTATTTT. This sequence joins TRBV2 and TRBJ2-3; D gene unclear. This CDR3 has 15 residues. The germline V gene encodes CDR1 SNHLY and CDR2 FYNNEI. Trimming took off 5 bases at V and 2 bases at J, with 14 bases between the two ends.